A selection of T cell receptor beta chains follows, all from one sample in a study of Graves' ophthalmopathy and Graves' hyperthyroidism. Each CDR3 protein is one row after TCRdb ran MiXCR on the multiplex PCR reads. Among a few hundred thousand distinct CDR3 sequences listed, roughly 15% were seen once. The sample consisted of peripheral blood. Receptors originate from an adult man with Graves' ophthalmopathy. CDR3s include the opening cysteine and the closing phenylalanine or tryptophan. Fields, in order: J gene, CDR3 length, D gene, clone size, V gene, CDR3 DNA, CDR3 protein. A D gene is named only where the DNA matches it firmly. A row's size may be missing; if present it is once, few, many or a size class.

>TRBJ1-5|15|-|-|TRBV6-1
TGTGCCAGCAGTCCCCAAACAACGCCCGATCAGCCCCAGCATTTT
CASSPQTTPDQPQHF
>TRBJ1-2|16|TRBD1|-|TRBV15
TGTGCCACCAGCAGAGCGGGGGCAGGGGGCCTCTATGGCTACACCTTC
CATSRAGAGGLYGYTF
>TRBJ2-2|17|-|few|TRBV20-1
TGCAGTGCTCCATCCCCCGTGGGCCCGGCAAACACCGGGGAGCTGTTTTTT
CSAPSPVGPANTGELFF
>TRBJ2-5|15|TRBD2|many|TRBV20-1
TGCAGTGCTAGTCCTAGCGGGGGGGTGTCGGAGACCCAGTACTTC
CSASPSGGVSETQYF
>TRBJ2-2|12|-|many|TRBV7-8
TGTGCCAGCAGCCCGCAAGCCCGGGAGCTGTTTTTT
CASSPQARELFF
>TRBJ1-2|13|-|few|TRBV27
TGTGCCAGCAAACTCTCGCGGCAGTATGGCTACACCTTC
CASKLSRQYGYTF
>TRBJ1-2|13|TRBD1|many|TRBV7-6
TGTGCCAGCAGCCCTGGCGCAGGGGGTGGCTACACCTTC
CASSPGAGGGYTF
>TRBJ2-2|16|TRBD2|many|TRBV6-5
TGTGCCAGCAGTTACAGTAGCGGGGGGTACACCGGGGAGCTGTTTTTT
CASSYSSGGYTGELFF
>TRBJ1-3|15|TRBD1|many|TRBV30
TGTGCCTGGAGTTCTTTCAGGGGGCCTGGAAACACCATATATTTT
CAWSSFRGPGNTIYF
>TRBJ2-7|15|-|many|TRBV20-1
TGCAGTGCTAGGTCCCCGGTGGAAGACCCCTACGAGCAGTACTTC
CSARSPVEDPYEQYF
>TRBJ2-7|15|-|many|TRBV10-3
TGTGCCATCAGTGACAGGACCCGAAGCTCCTACGAGCAGTACTTC
CAISDRTRSSYEQYF
>TRBJ2-1|12|-|-|TRBV6-2/TRBV6-3
TGTGCCAGCAGCTATACCTACAATGAGCAGTTCTTC
CASSYTYNEQFF
>TRBJ1-3|13|TRBD1|many|TRBV20-1
TGCAGTGCCCAGGGGGCGGGAGGAAACACCATATATTTT
CSAQGAGGNTIYF
>TRBJ2-2|17|-|once|TRBV5-1
TGCGCCAGCAGCTTGCGGTCTAGCGTGAGGAACACCGGGGAGCTGTTTTTT
CASSLRSSVRNTGELFF
>TRBJ2-4|15|-|many|TRBV5-1
TGCGCCAGCAGCCCCGCGACCGTAGCCAAAAACATTCAGTACTTC
CASSPATVAKNIQYF
>TRBJ1-1|11|-|many|TRBV6-5
TGTGCCAGCAGACAGGCATTGGAGGCTTTCTTT
CASRQALEAFF
>TRBJ2-5|16|TRBD1|many|TRBV11-2
TGTGCCAGCAGCTTAGATGGTGGGACAGGGAGTGAGACCCAGTACTTC
CASSLDGGTGSETQYF
>TRBJ2-7|14|-|many|TRBV19
TGTGCCAGTAGTATAGAAATCAACAGCTACGAGCAGTACTTC
CASSIEINSYEQYF
>TRBJ2-5|12|-|-|TRBV30
TGCGCCTGGAGGGACAACCAAGAGACCCTGTACTTC
CAWRDNQETLYF
>TRBJ2-5|16|TRBD2|-|TRBV28
TGTGCCAGCAGCCCTCGACTAGCGGAGCTCCAAGAGACCCAGTACTTC
CASSPRLAELQETQYF
>TRBJ2-4|15|TRBD1|many|TRBV20-1
TGCAGTGCTAGAGCAACCGGGACAGGGGCGAACATTCAGTACTTC
CSARATGTGANIQYF
>TRBJ1-1|14|TRBD1|many|TRBV30
TGTGCCTGGACCAAGGACAGGGGCAACACTGAAGCTTTCTTT
CAWTKDRGNTEAFF
>TRBJ2-7|14|-|many|TRBV27
TGTGCCAGCAGTTTATTGTTTCCGGGCTACGAGCAGTACTTC
CASSLLFPGYEQYF
>TRBJ2-7|14|-|many|TRBV6-2/TRBV6-3
TGTGCCAGCAGTTACTCCCTCGGTGGGTACGAGCAGTACTTC
CASSYSLGGYEQYF
>TRBJ1-5|15|-|-|TRBV2
TGTGCCAGCAGTCCTGACAGGTCTAGCAATCAGCCCCAGCATTTT
CASSPDRSSNQPQHF
>TRBJ1-1|16|-|many|TRBV19
TGTGCCAGTACGTGGGTTAGTGGGGCGCGGGGCACTGAAGCTTTCTTT
CASTWVSGARGTEAFF
>TRBJ2-7|14|-|many|TRBV7-9
TGTGCCAGCAGCGACCGGGTTTCCCTCCGGGAGCAGTACTTC
CASSDRVSLREQYF
>TRBJ1-6|12|-|many|TRBV7-9
TGTGCCAGCAGCTCTATGAATTCACCCCTCCACTTT
CASSSMNSPLHF
>TRBJ2-7|18|TRBD1|many|TRBV6-2/TRBV6-3
TGTGCCAGCAGTTACGATGGACAGGGACAAGGATTTGGCTACGAGCAGTACTTC
CASSYDGQGQGFGYEQYF
>TRBJ1-1|11|-|many|TRBV2
TGTGCCAGCAACCCGAACACTGAAGCTTTCTTT
CASNPNTEAFF
>TRBJ2-1|13|-|many|TRBV24-1
TGTGCCACCAGTGATGGGGGTTGGGATGAGCAGTTCTTC
CATSDGGWDEQFF
>TRBJ2-7|15|TRBD1|many|TRBV9
TGTGCCAGCAGCGTAGAGACAGGGCTGACCTACGAGCAGTACTTC
CASSVETGLTYEQYF
>TRBJ2-7|16|TRBD2|many|TRBV7-2
TGTGCCAGCAGCTTAGCGAGTAGCGGGAGCTCCTACGAGCAGTACTTC
CASSLASSGSSYEQYF
>TRBJ1-1|15|TRBD1|many|TRBV7-9
TGTGCCAGCAGCTTGGACAGGGCTGAGAACACTGAAGCTTTCTTT
CASSLDRAENTEAFF
>TRBJ2-5|14|-|many|TRBV15
TGTGCCACCAGCCCCCCAGGGCCCCAAGAGACCCAGTACTTC
CATSPPGPQETQYF
>TRBJ1-3|15|-|many|TRBV12-3/TRBV12-4
TGTGCCAGCAGTTTGTACGGACGCTCTGGAAACACCATATATTTT
CASSLYGRSGNTIYF
>TRBJ2-3|13|-|many|TRBV2
TGTGCCAGCAGTGATGGACGGAGAGATACGCAGTATTTT
CASSDGRRDTQYF
>TRBJ2-2|16|TRBD1|many|TRBV18
TGTGCCAGCTCACCCCGAGGGACAGCGAACACCGGGGAGCTGTTTTTT
CASSPRGTANTGELFF
>TRBJ1-1|19|TRBD1|many|TRBV6-2/TRBV6-3
TGTGCCAGCAGTTACTCAGGACGAGGGACAGGGGCTCCGAACACTGAAGCTTTCTTT
CASSYSGRGTGAPNTEAFF
>TRBJ1-2|11|-|many|TRBV2
TGTGCCAGCAGTGCCAGCTATGGCTACACCTTC
CASSASYGYTF
>TRBJ1-5|13|-|many|TRBV6-1
TGTGCCAGCAGTGGCAGGGGCACCCAGCCCCAGCATTTT
CASSGRGTQPQHF
>TRBJ1-1|14|TRBD1|few|TRBV12-3/TRBV12-4
TGTGCCAGCCTAAACCGGGACAGGCGGACTGAAGCTTTCTTT
CASLNRDRRTEAFF